The subject of this entry is one TCR beta chain. Bulk TCR libraries used previously described methods and listed TCR primers. TCRdb ran MiXCR on the PCR reads and lists one entry per CDR3 protein. The repertoire includes 88,000 or so distinct CDR3 sequences, over 20% of them detected once, and about 0.95% sits in the top ten. The sample is drawn from a study of molecular identifiers for immune sequencing clone quantification. The V gene lost 9 bases and the J gene lost 4 bases, with 15 bases spanning the gap. This CDR3 has 14 amino acids. CDR1 is MNHEY, CDR2 SMNVEV, per germline (reference sequence). Sorted cell numbers of about 17,000 to 1,100,000, with 10%, 30% or 50% RNA, served as input for naive CD8 libraries. Sorting was used to obtain naive CD8 T cells (CD8+CD4-CCR7+CD45RA+).

The sequence was obtained from a human donor in good health. Some libraries in this study had Jurkat cell RNA spiked in. The source material was naive CD8+ T cells from blood, with Jurkat cell RNA spiked in. This sample's subset: FACS-sorted CD8+CD4-CCR7+CD45RA+ naive T cells. J is TRBJ2-2 and V is TRBV27; D remains unclear. CDR3 sequence: CASLPVVSTGELFF. CDR3 sequence (DNA): TGTGCCAGTCTCCCGGTAGTTAGCACCGGGGAGCTGTTTTTT.